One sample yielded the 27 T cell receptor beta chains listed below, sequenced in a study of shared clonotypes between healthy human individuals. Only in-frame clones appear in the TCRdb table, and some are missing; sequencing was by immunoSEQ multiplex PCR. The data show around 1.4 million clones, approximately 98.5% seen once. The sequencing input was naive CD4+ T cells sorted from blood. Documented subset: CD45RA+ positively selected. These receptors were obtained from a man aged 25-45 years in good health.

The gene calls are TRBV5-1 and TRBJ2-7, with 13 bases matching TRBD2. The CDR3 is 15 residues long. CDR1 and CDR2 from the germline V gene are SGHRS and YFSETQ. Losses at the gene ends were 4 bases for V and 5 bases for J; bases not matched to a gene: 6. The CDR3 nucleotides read TGCGCCAGCAGCCTCAGGACTAGCGGGAGAAACGAGCAGTACTTC. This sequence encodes CASSLRTSGRNEQYF.

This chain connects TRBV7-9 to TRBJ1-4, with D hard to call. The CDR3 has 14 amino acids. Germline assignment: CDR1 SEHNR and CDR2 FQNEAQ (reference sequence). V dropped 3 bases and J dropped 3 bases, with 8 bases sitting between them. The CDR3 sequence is CASSFRVANEKLFF. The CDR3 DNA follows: TGTGCCAGCAGCTTCCGGGTCGCTAATGAAAAACTGTTTTTT.

In DNA, the CDR3 is TGTGCCAGCAGCTTAGATCACCCCCCCTCGGAGCAGTTCTTC. Encoded protein: CASSLDHPPSEQFF. The rearrangement joins TRBV11-2 to TRBJ2-1; D is undetermined. Trimming stripped 0 bases from V and 10 bases from J, with 13 bases between. Germline lookup yields CDR1 SGHAT and CDR2 FQNNGV. CDR3 length: 14 residues.

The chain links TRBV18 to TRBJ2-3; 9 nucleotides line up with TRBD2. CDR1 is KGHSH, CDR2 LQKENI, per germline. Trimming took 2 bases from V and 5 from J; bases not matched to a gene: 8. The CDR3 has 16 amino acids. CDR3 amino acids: CASSPNLSGSVDTQYF. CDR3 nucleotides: TGTGCCAGCTCACCAAACCTTAGCGGGAGCGTAGATACGCAGTATTTT.

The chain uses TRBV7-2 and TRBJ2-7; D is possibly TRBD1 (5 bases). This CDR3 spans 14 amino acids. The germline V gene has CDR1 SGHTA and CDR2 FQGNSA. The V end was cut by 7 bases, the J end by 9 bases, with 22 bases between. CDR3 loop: CASTRRATEVAQYF. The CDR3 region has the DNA TGTGCCAGCACCCGGAGAGCGACAGAGGTCGCGCAGTACTTC.

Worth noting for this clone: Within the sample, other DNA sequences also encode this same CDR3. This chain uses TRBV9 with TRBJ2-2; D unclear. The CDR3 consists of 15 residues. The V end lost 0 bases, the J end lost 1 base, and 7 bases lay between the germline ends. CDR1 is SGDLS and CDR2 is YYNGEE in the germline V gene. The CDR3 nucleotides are TGTGCCAGCAGCGTAGTTGGCGGGAACACCGGGGAGCTGTTTTTT. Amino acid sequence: CASSVVGGNTGELFF.

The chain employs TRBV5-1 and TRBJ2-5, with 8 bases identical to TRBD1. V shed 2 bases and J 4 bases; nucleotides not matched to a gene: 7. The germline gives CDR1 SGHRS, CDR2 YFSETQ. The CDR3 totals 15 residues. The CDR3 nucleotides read TGCGCCAGCAGCTTACAGGGGGGAAAGGGAGAGACCCAGTACTTC. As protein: CASSLQGGKGETQYF. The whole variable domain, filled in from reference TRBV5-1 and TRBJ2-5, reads KAGVTQTPRYLIKTRGQQVTLSCSPISGHRSVSWYQQTPGQGLQFLFEYFSETQRNKGNFPGRFSGRQFSNSRSEMNVSTLELGDSALYLCASSLQGGKGETQYFGPGTRLLVL.

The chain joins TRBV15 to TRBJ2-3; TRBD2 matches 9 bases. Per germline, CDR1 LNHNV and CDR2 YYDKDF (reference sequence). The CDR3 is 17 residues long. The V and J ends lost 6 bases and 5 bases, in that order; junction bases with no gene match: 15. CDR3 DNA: TGTGCCACCAGGGATGGGATGGAGCGGGAGGAGAGAGATACGCAGTATTTT. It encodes CATRDGMEREERDTQYF.

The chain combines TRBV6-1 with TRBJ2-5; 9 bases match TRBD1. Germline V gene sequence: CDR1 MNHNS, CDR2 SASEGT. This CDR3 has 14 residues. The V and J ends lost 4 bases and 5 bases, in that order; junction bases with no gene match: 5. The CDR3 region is CASSGRGTGETQYF. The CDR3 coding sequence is TGTGCCAGCAGTGGTAGGGGGACAGGGGAGACCCAGTACTTC.

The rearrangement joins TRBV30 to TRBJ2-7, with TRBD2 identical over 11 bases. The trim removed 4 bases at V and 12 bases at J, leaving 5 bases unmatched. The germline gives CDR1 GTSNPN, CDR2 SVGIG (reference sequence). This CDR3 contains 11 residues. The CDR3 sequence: CAWMLAGGWYF. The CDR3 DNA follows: TGTGCCTGGATGCTAGCGGGAGGTTGGTACTTC.

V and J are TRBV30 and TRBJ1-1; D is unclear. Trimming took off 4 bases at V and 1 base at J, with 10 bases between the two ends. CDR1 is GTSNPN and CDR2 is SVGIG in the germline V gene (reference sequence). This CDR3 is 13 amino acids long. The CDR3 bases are TGTGCCTGGAAACGGACGGAGAACACTGAAGCTTTCTTT. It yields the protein CAWKRTENTEAFF.

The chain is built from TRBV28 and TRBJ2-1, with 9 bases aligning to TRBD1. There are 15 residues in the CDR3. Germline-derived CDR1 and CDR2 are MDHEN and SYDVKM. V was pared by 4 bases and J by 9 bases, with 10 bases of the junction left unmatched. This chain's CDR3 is CASSSRDRVYFEQFF. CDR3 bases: TGTGCCAGCAGTTCCCGGGACAGGGTTTATTTTGAGCAGTTCTTC.

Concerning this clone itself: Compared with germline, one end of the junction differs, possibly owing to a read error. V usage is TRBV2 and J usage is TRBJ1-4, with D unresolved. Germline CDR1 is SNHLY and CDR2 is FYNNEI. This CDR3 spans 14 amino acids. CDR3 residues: CASREVGLGEKLFF. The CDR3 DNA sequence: TGTGCCAGCAGGGAAGTCGGCTTAGGAGAAAAACTGTTTTTT.

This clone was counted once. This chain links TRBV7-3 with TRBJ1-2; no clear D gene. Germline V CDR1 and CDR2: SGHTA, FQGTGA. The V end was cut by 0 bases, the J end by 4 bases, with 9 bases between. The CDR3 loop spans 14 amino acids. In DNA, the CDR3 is TGTGCCAGCAGCTTAACTCGTGTCTCCTATGGCTACACCTTC. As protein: CASSLTRVSYGYTF.

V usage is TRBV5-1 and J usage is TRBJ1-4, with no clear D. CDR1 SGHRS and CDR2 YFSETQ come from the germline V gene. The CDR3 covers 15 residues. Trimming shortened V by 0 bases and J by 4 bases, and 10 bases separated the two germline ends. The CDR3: CASSLDGWYNEKLFF. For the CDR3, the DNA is TGCGCCAGCAGCTTGGATGGGTGGTATAATGAAAAACTGTTTTTT.

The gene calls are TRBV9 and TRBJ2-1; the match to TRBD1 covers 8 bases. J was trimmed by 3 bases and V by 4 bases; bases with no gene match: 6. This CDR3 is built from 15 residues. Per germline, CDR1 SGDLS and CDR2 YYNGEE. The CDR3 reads CASSPRTGNYNEQFF. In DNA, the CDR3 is TGTGCCAGCAGCCCCCGGACAGGGAACTACAATGAGCAGTTCTTC.

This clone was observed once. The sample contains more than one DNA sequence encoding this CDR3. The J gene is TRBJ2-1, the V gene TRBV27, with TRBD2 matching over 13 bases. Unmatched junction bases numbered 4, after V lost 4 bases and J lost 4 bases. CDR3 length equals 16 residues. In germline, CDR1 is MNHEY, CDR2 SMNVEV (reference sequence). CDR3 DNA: TGTGCCAGCAGTTCAAGGACTAGCGGGAGATACAATGAGCAGTTCTTC. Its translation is CASSSRTSGRYNEQFF.

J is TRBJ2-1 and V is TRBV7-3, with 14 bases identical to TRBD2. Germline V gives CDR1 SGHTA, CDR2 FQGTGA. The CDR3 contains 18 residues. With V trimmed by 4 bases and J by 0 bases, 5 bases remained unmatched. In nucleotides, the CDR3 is TGTGCCAGCAGCTCATCCGGGACTAGCGGGAGCTCCTACAATGAGCAGTTCTTC. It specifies CASSSSGTSGSSYNEQFF.

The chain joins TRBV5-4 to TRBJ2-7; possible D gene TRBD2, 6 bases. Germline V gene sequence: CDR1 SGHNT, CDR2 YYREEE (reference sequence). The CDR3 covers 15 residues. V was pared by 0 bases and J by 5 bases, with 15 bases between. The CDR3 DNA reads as TGTGCCAGCAGCTTGGGGGGGGTGGCACGGGACGAGCAGTACTTC. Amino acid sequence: CASSLGGVARDEQYF. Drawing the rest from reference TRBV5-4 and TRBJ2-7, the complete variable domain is ETGVTQSPTHLIKTRGQQVTLRCSSQSGHNTVSWYQQALGQGPQFIFQYYREEENGRGNFPPRFSGLQFPNYSSELNVNALELDDSALYLCASSLGGVARDEQYFGPGTRLTVT.

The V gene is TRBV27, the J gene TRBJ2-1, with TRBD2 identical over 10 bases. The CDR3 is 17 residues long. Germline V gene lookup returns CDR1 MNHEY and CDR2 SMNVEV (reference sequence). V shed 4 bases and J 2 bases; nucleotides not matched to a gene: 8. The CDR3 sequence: CASSSPSSGRTYNEQFF. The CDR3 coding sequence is TGTGCCAGCAGTTCACCGAGTAGCGGGAGGACCTACAATGAGCAGTTCTTC.

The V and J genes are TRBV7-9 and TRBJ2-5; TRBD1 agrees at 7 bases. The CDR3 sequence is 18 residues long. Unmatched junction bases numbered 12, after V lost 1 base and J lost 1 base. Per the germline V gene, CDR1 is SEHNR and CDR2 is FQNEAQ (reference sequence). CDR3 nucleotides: TGTGCCAGCAGCTTAGAGGCAGAGTGGACAGGCCTCCAAGAGACCCAGTACTTC. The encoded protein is CASSLEAEWTGLQETQYF.

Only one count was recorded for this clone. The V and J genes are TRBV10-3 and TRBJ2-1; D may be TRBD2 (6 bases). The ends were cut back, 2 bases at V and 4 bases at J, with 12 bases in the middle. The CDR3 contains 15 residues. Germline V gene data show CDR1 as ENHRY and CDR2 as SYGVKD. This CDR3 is CAISERRESYNEQFF. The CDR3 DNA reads TGTGCCATCAGTGAGAGGAGGGAGTCATACAATGAGCAGTTCTTC.

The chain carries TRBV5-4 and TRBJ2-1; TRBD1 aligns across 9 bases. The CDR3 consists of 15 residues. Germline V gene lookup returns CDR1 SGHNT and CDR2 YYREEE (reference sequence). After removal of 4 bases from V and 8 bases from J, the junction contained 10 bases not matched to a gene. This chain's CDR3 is CASSGGTGLFYEQFF. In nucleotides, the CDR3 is TGTGCCAGCAGCGGGGGGACAGGGCTCTTCTATGAGCAGTTCTTC.

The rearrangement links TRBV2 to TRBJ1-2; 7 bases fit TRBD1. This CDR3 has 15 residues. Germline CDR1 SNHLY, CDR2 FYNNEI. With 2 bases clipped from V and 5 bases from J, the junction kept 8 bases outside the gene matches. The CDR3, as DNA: TGTGCCAGCAGTGAACGAGGGGGCGCCCGGTATGGCTACACCTTC. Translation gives CASSERGGARYGYTF.

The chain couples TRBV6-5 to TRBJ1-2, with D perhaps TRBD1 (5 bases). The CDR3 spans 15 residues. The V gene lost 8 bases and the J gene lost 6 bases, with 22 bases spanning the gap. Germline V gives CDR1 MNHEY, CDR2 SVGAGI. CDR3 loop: CASGAGLPIGNGYTF. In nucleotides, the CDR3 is TGTGCCAGCGGGGCGGGACTTCCTATTGGTAATGGCTACACCTTC.

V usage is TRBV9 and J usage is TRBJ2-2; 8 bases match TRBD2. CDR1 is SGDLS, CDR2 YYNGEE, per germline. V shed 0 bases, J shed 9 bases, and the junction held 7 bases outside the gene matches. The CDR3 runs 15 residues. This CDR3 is CASSVDSGSSRELFF. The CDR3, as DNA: TGTGCCAGCAGCGTAGACAGCGGGAGTAGTAGGGAGCTGTTTTTT.

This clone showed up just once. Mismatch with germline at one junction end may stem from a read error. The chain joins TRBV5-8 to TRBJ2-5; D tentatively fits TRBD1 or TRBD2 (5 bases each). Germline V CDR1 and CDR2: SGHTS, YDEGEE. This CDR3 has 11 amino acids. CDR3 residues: CASSLTLMGDF. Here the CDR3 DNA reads TGTGCCAGCAGCTTGACTTTGATGGGGGACTTC.